The sequence of this TCR beta chain was determined in a study of cytomegalovirus exposure and HLA in healthy donors. PCR amplification relied on 60 Vbeta primers (plus 13 Jbeta primers). Only in-frame clones appear in the TCRdb table, and some are missing; sequencing was by immunoSEQ multiplex PCR. The data show under 100,000 clones, around 81% seen once. CDR3 length: 14 amino acids. The V gene's germline CDR1 is SGHRS and CDR2 YFSETQ. Trimming pared 0 bases from V and 2 bases from J, leaving 9 bases between. The clonotype was recovered from a man younger than 30 in good health and CMV-seropositive. Sequencing was performed on PBMCs. The chain combines TRBV5-1 with TRBJ2-7; possible D gene TRBD1, 5 bases. This chain's CDR3 is CASSLDRPAYEQYF. The CDR3, as DNA: TGCGCCAGCAGCTTGGACAGGCCGGCCTACGAGCAGTACTTC.